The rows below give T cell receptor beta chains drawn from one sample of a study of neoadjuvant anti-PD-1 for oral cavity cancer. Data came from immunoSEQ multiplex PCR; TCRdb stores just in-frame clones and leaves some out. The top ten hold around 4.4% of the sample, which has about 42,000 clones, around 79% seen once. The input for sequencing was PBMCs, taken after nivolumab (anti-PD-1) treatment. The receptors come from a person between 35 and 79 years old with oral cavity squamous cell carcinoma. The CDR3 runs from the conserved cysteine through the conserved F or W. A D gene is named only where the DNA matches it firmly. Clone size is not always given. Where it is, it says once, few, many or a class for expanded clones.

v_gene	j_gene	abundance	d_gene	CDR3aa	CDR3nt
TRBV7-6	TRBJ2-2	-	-	CASSSPSGSTGELFF	TGTGCCAGCAGCTCCCCCAGCGGATCCACCGGGGAGCTGTTTTTT
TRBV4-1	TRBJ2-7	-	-	CASSPYPRDTGSYEQYF	TGCGCCAGCAGCCCTTACCCCCGGGACACAGGGAGCTACGAGCAGTACTTC
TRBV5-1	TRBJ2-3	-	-	CASRARASSTDTQYF	TGCGCCAGCAGAGCCCGTGCCTCTAGCACAGATACGCAGTATTTT
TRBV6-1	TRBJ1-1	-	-	CATGPRAAFF	TGTGCCACCGGGCCCAGAGCCGCTTTCTTT
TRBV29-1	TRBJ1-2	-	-	CSVETRDFPNYGYTF	TGCAGCGTCGAAACCAGAGACTTCCCTAACTATGGCTACACCTTC
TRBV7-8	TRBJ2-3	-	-	CASSPIRRGPGTDTQYF	TGTGCCAGCAGCCCTATCAGGCGGGGGCCTGGCACAGATACGCAGTATTTT
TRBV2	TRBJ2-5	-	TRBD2	CATSAGGPSGETQYF	TGTGCCACCTCAGCGGGGGGGCCCTCGGGAGAGACCCAGTACTTC
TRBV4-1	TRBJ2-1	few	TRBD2	CASSQDAPTSGTYNEQFF	TGCGCCAGCAGCCAAGATGCCCCGACTAGCGGCACCTACAATGAGCAGTTCTTC
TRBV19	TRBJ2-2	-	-	CASMSLTNTGELFF	TGTGCCAGTATGTCGTTAACAAACACCGGGGAGCTGTTTTTT
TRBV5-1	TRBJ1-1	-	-	CASSLAPGQAQNTEAFF	TGCGCCAGCAGCTTGGCCCCGGGACAAGCCCAAAACACTGAAGCTTTCTTT
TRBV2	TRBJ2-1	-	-	CASSGGGTSSYNEQFF	TGTGCCAGCAGTGGGGGAGGCACCAGCTCCTACAATGAGCAGTTCTTC
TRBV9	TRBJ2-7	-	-	CASSVLGADYEQYF	TGTGCCAGCAGCGTCTTGGGGGCGGACTACGAGCAGTACTTC
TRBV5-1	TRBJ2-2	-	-	CASSLLTGSNTGELFF	TGCGCCAGCAGCTTGCTAACGGGGTCGAACACCGGGGAGCTGTTTTTT
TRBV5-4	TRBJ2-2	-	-	CASRPGTGELFF	TGTGCCAGCAGACCGGGCACCGGGGAGCTGTTTTTT
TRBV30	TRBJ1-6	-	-	CAGGSSYNSPLHF	TGTGCCGGAGGAAGCTCCTATAATTCACCCCTCCACTTT
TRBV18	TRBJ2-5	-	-	CASSPLPQGRVQETQYF	TGTGCCAGCTCACCACTCCCTCAGGGGCGCGTACAAGAGACCCAGTACTTC
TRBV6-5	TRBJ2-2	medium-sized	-	CASKPRRNTGELFF	TGTGCCAGCAAACCCCGCAGGAACACCGGGGAGCTGTTTTTT
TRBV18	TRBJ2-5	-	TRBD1	CASSPTGGPYQETQYF	TGTGCCAGCTCACCAACAGGGGGACCGTACCAAGAGACCCAGTACTTC
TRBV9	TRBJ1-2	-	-	CASSPSGAVLGGYTF	TGTGCCAGCAGCCCCTCCGGGGCAGTTCTAGGAGGCTACACCTTC
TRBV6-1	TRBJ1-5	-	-	CASSDRGVARSGQPQHF	TGTGCCAGCAGTGATAGAGGCGTCGCCCGATCAGGGCAGCCCCAGCATTTT
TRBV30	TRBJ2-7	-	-	CAWTLRGPNYEQYF	TGTGCCTGGACCCTCCGGGGGCCGAACTACGAGCAGTACTTC
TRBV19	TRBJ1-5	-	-	CASSIEGFQPQHF	TGTGCCAGTAGTATCGAGGGTTTCCAGCCCCAGCATTTT
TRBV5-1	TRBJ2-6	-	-	CASSLAVVRTGANVLTF	TGCGCCAGCAGCTTGGCAGTGGTGAGGACTGGGGCCAACGTCCTGACTTTC
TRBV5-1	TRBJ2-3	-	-	CASSLDAAGDTQYF	TGCGCCAGCAGCTTGGACGCCGCGGGAGATACGCAGTATTTT
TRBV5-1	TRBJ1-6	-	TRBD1	CASSKGGTAGNSPLHF	TGCGCCAGCAGCAAGGGGGGGACAGCGGGGAATTCACCCCTCCACTTT
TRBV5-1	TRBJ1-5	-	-	CASSLVGPRDQPQHF	TGCGCCAGCAGCTTGGTAGGGCCCCGGGATCAGCCCCAGCATTTT
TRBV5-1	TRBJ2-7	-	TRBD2	CASSLAQTSGSEQYF	TGCGCCAGCAGCTTGGCCCAGACTAGCGGGAGCGAACAGTACTTC
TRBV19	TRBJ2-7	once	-	CASSMGPSGRHEQYF	TGTGCCAGTAGCATGGGACCCAGCGGACGGCACGAGCAGTACTTC
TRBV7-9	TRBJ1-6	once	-	CASSPTGTYNSPLHF	TGTGCCAGCAGCCCCACCGGGACGTATAATTCACCCCTCCACTTT
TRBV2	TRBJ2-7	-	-	CASREASSGSYEQYF	TGTGCCAGCAGGGAGGCCTCCTCAGGCTCCTACGAGCAGTACTTC
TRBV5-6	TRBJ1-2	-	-	CASSLAGTLVYGYTF	TGTGCCAGCAGCTTGGCAGGAACCCTTGTCTATGGCTACACCTTC
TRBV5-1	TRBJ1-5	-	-	CASSLEGPSSNQPQHF	TGCGCCAGCAGCTTGGAAGGCCCTTCTAGCAATCAGCCCCAGCATTTT
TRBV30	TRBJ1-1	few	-	CAWNGGVGTEAFF	TGTGCCTGGAACGGGGGAGTGGGCACTGAAGCTTTCTTT
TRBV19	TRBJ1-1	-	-	CASSIVGGRMNTEAFF	TGTGCCAGTAGTATAGTCGGCGGGCGGATGAACACTGAAGCTTTCTTT
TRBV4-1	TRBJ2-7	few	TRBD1	CASSQDRGISYEQYF	TGCGCCAGCAGCCAAGACAGGGGGATCTCCTACGAGCAGTACTTC
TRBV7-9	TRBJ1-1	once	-	CASSFTDLRQAEAFF	TGTGCCAGCAGCTTCACCGACCTACGTCAGGCTGAAGCTTTCTTT
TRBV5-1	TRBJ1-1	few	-	CASSFGMMGAPEAFF	TGCGCCAGCAGCTTTGGTATGATGGGGGCCCCTGAAGCTTTCTTT
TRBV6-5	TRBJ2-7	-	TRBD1	CASTPTGTQAYEQYF	TGTGCCAGCACCCCGACAGGGACGCAAGCCTACGAGCAGTACTTC
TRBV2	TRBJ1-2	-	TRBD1	CASRRDSLANYGYTF	TGTGCCAGCAGGCGGGACAGCCTAGCTAACTATGGCTACACCTTC
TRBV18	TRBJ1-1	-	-	CASSPTMGQNTEAFF	TGTGCCAGCTCACCCACTATGGGACAGAACACTGAAGCTTTCTTT
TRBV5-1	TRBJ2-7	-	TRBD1	CASSLGQGWDEQYF	TGCGCCAGCAGCTTGGGACAGGGATGGGACGAGCAGTACTTC
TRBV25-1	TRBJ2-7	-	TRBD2	CASSGPGLGSTYEQYF	TGTGCCAGCAGTGGGCCGGGACTAGGTAGTACCTACGAGCAGTACTTC
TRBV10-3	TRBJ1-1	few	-	CAISDLKGDTEAFF	TGTGCCATCAGTGATCTAAAAGGGGACACTGAAGCTTTCTTT
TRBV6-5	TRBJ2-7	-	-	CASGTSYEQYF	TGTGCCAGTGGAACCTCCTACGAGCAGTACTTC
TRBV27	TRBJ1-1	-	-	CASSPLGGSEAFF	TGTGCCAGCAGTCCCCTAGGGGGATCTGAAGCTTTCTTT
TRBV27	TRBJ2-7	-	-	CASRWGGEQYF	TGTGCCAGCAGATGGGGAGGAGAGCAGTACTTC
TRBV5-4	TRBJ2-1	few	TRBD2	CASSLAVTSGNLYNEQFF	TGTGCCAGCAGCTTGGCGGTGACTAGCGGGAACCTATACAATGAGCAGTTCTTC
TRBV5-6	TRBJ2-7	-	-	CASSFPGQTYEQYF	TGTGCCAGCAGCTTCCCGGGACAAACATACGAGCAGTACTTC